The 27 T cell receptor beta chains presented below share a single source sample, sequenced in a study of T cells in Graves' hyperthyroidism and ophthalmopathy. It was RNA transcripts that yielded the amplified TCR beta CDR3 regions. The study used the HTBI primer set for a first-round RT-PCR of the TCR CDR3. TCRdb re-derived calls from the multiplex PCR reads in MiXCR, one entry per CDR3 protein. The table has 600,000 to 700,000 distinct CDR3 sequences, 45% seen once. Material: peripheral blood or thyroid tissue (not recorded which). Receptors originate from an adult man with Graves' disease, either hyperthyroidism or ophthalmopathy (not recorded which).

V is TRBV20-1 and J is TRBJ1-2, with TRBD1 as a possible D gene (5 bases). Per the germline V gene, CDR1 is DFQATT and CDR2 is SNEGSKA (reference sequence). There are 12 residues in the CDR3. The V gene lost 0 bases and the J gene lost 4 bases, with 6 bases spanning the gap. CDR3 DNA sequence: TGCAGTGCTAGAGAGGGGGTCTATGGCTACACCTTC. It specifies CSAREGVYGYTF.

In its sample, this clonotype was seen many times. The chain has TRBV29-1 and TRBJ1-6, with a tentative D call TRBD1 (5 bases). Germline lookup yields CDR1 SQVTM and CDR2 ANQGSEA. The CDR3 loop spans 14 amino acids. V was clipped by 7 bases and J by 5 bases, with 15 bases between them. CDR3 sequence: CSARSGGDNSPLHF. DNA of the CDR3: TGCAGCGCCCGGTCGGGAGGGGATAATTCACCCCTCCACTTT.

The chain links TRBV25-1 to TRBJ1-6; D is unresolved. Trimming pared 8 bases from V and 7 bases from J, leaving 12 bases between. The CDR3 has 13 residues. Germline V gene lookup returns CDR1 MGHDK and CDR2 SYGVNS. The CDR3 spells CASLGNGNSPLHF. DNA for the CDR3: TGTGCCAGCTTAGGGAATGGGAATTCACCCCTCCACTTT. The complete variable domain, with remaining parts taken from reference TRBV25-1 and TRBJ1-6, reads EADIYQTPRYLVIGTGKKITLECSQTMGHDKMYWYQQDPGMELHLIHYSYGVNSTEKGDLSSESTVSRIRTEHFPLTLESARPSHTSQYLCASLGNGNSPLHFGNGTRLTVT.

J is TRBJ2-7 and V is TRBV7-3; TRBD2 might be the D (5 bases). This CDR3 has 12 residues. Germline V gene lookup returns CDR1 SGHTA and CDR2 FQGTGA. Between the trimmed V and J ends, which lost 5 bases and 6 bases, there was a span of 11 bases. Written as DNA, the CDR3 is TGTGCCAGCAGCGAGGGCCCGGGCGAGCAGTACTTC. Translating gives CASSEGPGEQYF.

The genes are TRBV29-1 and TRBJ2-7; the match to TRBD1 covers 9 bases. The CDR3 spans 13 residues. CDR1 and CDR2 (germline): SQVTM, ANQGSEA. V lost 6 bases and J lost 4; bases outside the gene matches: 7. CDR3 bases: TGCAGCGTGCCAGACAGGGGGGGTTACGAGCAGTACTTC. This gives the protein CSVPDRGGYEQYF.

The rearrangement links TRBV15 to TRBJ2-5; maybe TRBD2 (5 bases). CDR3 length: 12 residues. CDR1 is LNHNV and CDR2 is YYDKDF in the germline V gene (reference sequence). The CDR3 bases are TGTGCTACGGGCGGGTTGGGAGAGACCCAGTACTTC. As protein: CATGGLGETQYF.

This clonotype was counted ten times or more. This chain joins TRBV7-3 and TRBJ1-2; a weak D match, TRBD1 (5 bases). V lost 0 bases, J lost 6 bases, and 11 bases lay in between. Germline V gene lookup returns CDR1 SGHTA and CDR2 FQGTGA. The CDR3 has 14 residues. The CDR3 spells CASSLTGDGHGYTF. The CDR3, as DNA: TGTGCCAGCAGCTTAACCGGGGACGGCCATGGCTACACCTTC. The full variable domain, completed using reference TRBV7-3 and TRBJ1-2, is GAGVSQTPSNKVTEKGKYVELRCDPISGHTALYWYRQSLGQGPEFLIYFQGTGAADDSGLPNDRFFAVRPEGSVSTLKIQRTERGDSAVYLCASSLTGDGHGYTFGSGTRLTVV.

V usage is TRBV19 and J usage is TRBJ1-2; the match to TRBD1 covers 12 bases. The CDR3 contains 15 residues. V gave up 11 bases and J gave up 2 bases; unmatched junction bases: 9. CDR1 is LNHDA and CDR2 is SQIVND in the germline V gene (reference sequence). CDR3 region: CAVPGGTGGNYGYTF. CDR3 sequence (DNA): TGTGCCGTCCCGGGAGGGACAGGGGGCAACTATGGCTACACCTTC.

This clonotype showed up just a few times. This chain links TRBV9 with TRBJ1-1; D unresolved. Germline V lookup: CDR1 SGDLS, CDR2 YYNGEE. The length of the CDR3 is 15 residues. Trimming stripped 4 bases from V and 5 bases from J, with 18 bases between. The CDR3 reads CASSLRGLNPTEAFF. The CDR3 nucleotides read TGTGCCAGCAGCTTACGAGGACTGAACCCGACTGAAGCTTTCTTT.

The table lists this clonotype with a few counts. This sequence joins TRBV6-5 and TRBJ2-5; D possibly corresponds to TRBD1 (6 bases). V shed 0 bases and J shed 4 bases, with 12 bases lying between them. The V gene's germline CDR1 is MNHEY and CDR2 SVGAGI. This CDR3 is built from 15 residues. The CDR3 loop reads CASSYSAGEVETQYF. The DNA for the CDR3 is TGTGCCAGCAGTTACTCGGCAGGGGAAGTAGAGACCCAGTACTTC.

This clonotype was detected a few times. The CDR3 nucleotides are TGTGCCAGCAGCACGCTGACAGGGGGCGGCACTGAAGCTTTCTTT. This sequence encodes CASSTLTGGGTEAFF. V and J are TRBV13 and TRBJ1-1; 10 nucleotides align to TRBD1. The trim removed 5 bases at V and 4 bases at J, leaving 7 bases unmatched. The germline V gene encodes CDR1 PRHDT and CDR2 FYEKMQ (reference sequence). This CDR3 comprises 15 residues.

This clonotype was counted between two and nine times. J is TRBJ1-1 and V is TRBV9; D remains ambiguous. Per germline, CDR1 SGDLS and CDR2 YYNGEE. The CDR3 length is 16 residues. V was trimmed by 0 bases and J by 1 base, leaving 13 bases between them. The CDR3 DNA reads TGTGCCAGCAGCGTAGCTGAGAGTTCAGGGAACACTGAAGCTTTCTTT. Protein product: CASSVAESSGNTEAFF. Full variable domain (missing parts from reference TRBV9 and TRBJ1-1): DSGVTQTPKHLITATGQRVTLRCSPRSGDLSVYWYQQSLDQGLQFLIQYYNGEERAKGNILERFSAQQFPDLHSELNLSSLELGDSALYFCASSVAESSGNTEAFFGQGTRLTVV.

This chain joins TRBV6-1 and TRBJ2-7; D unresolved. This CDR3 is 13 amino acids long. Looked up from germline, CDR1 is MNHNS and CDR2 is SASEGT. V gave up 7 bases and J gave up 0 bases, with 10 bases separating them. CDR3 sequence (DNA): TGTGCCAGCAAACTCATTAGCTCCTACGAGCAGTACTTC. It is translated as CASKLISSYEQYF.

This clonotype was recorded at least ten times. V is TRBV10-2 and J is TRBJ1-2, with D unresolved. Trimming removed 10 bases from V and 5 bases from J, with 20 bases in between. Germline CDR1 WSHSY, CDR2 SAAADI. The CDR3 sequence is 14 residues long. The CDR3 sequence: CATSGPEGPYGYTF. In DNA, the CDR3 is TGCGCCACCAGCGGGCCCGAGGGCCCATATGGCTACACCTTC.

The J gene is TRBJ1-2, the V gene TRBV29-1, with a possible D match to TRBD1 (5 bases). Looked up from germline, CDR1 is SQVTM and CDR2 is ANQGSEA. This CDR3 has 13 amino acids. CDR3 sequence reads: CRGQTSPLYGYTF. The CDR3 DNA reads as TGCAGGGGGCAAACTTCGCCCCTTTATGGCTACACCTTC.

This clonotype has a handful of counts. The V call is TRBV6-5, the J call TRBJ1-1, with D perhaps TRBD1 (5 bases). The CDR3 extends over 14 amino acids. CDR1 and CDR2 (germline): MNHEY, SVGAGI. Trimming took 2 bases from V and 0 from J, leaving 7 bases between them. CDR3 nucleotides: TGTGCCAGCAGTTACAACAGGATGAACACTGAAGCTTTCTTT. It encodes CASSYNRMNTEAFF.

This clonotype was picked up many times. The rearrangement joins TRBV24-1 to TRBJ1-1, with D perhaps matching TRBD1 (6 bases). Trimming shortened V by 2 bases and J by 12 bases, and 18 bases separated the two germline ends. Germline CDR1 reads KGHDR; CDR2 reads SFDVKD. The CDR3 length is 14 residues. CDR3 sequence: CATSDYDGTSRTFF. CDR3 sequence (DNA): TGTGCCACCAGTGATTACGACGGGACATCGAGGACTTTCTTT.

This clonotype was picked up a small number of times. The chain joins TRBV20-1 to TRBJ2-5; 9 bases match TRBD1. The CDR3 totals 15 residues. V shed 5 bases and J 5 bases; nucleotides not matched to a gene: 12. Germline V gene lookup returns CDR1 DFQATT and CDR2 SNEGSKA (reference sequence). The chain's CDR3 is CSALILGTGKETQYF. The CDR3, as DNA: TGCAGTGCTCTCATCTTAGGGACAGGGAAGGAGACCCAGTACTTC.

V and J are TRBV7-9 and TRBJ1-4; D remains unclear. CDR1 is SEHNR and CDR2 is FQNEAQ in the germline V gene (reference sequence). V dropped 2 bases and J dropped 3 bases, with 7 bases sitting between them. This CDR3 comprises 14 residues. Written as DNA, the CDR3 is TGTGCCAGCAGCTTAAGTTTTGCTAATGAAAAACTGTTTTTT. Translated: CASSLSFANEKLFF.

J is TRBJ1-5 and V is TRBV19; 9 nucleotides match TRBD1. Unmatched junction bases numbered 7, after V lost 4 bases and J lost 6 bases. The CDR3 covers 15 residues. Germline V gene sequence: CDR1 LNHDA, CDR2 SQIVND (reference sequence). CDR3 coding DNA: TGTGCCAGTAGTAGAACGGGACAGGGCTCTCAGCCCCAGCATTTT. Its protein is CASSRTGQGSQPQHF.

J is TRBJ2-5 and V is TRBV20-1; 9 bases align to TRBD2. The germline CDR1 and CDR2 sequences are DFQATT and SNEGSKA (reference sequence). The junction had 11 bases not matched to a gene; V was cut back by 3 bases and J by 0 bases. There are 17 residues in the CDR3. The CDR3 sequence is CSASSSLSGRYQETQYF. CDR3 DNA: TGCAGTGCTAGCTCGTCCCTCAGCGGGAGGTACCAAGAGACCCAGTACTTC.

As to this clonotype: This may be a read error: a much more frequent sequence differs by one nucleotide. The chain combines TRBV10-2 with TRBJ1-5; 8 bases map to TRBD1. CDR3 length: 12 amino acids. The germline V gene has CDR1 WSHSY and CDR2 SAAADI. V lost 11 bases, J lost 7 bases, and 7 bases stayed unmatched. CDR3 region: CAGGQGSQPQHF. The DNA of the CDR3 is TGCGCCGGCGGACAGGGAAGCCAGCCCCAGCATTTT.

This chain uses TRBV3-1 with TRBJ1-1, with TRBD1 as a possible D gene (5 bases). The ends were cut back, 5 bases at V and 10 bases at J, with 17 bases in the middle. Germline assignment: CDR1 LGHDT and CDR2 YNNKEL (reference sequence). This CDR3 has 13 residues. CDR3 loop: CASSLIGGGTAFF. For the CDR3, the DNA is TGTGCCAGCAGCTTAATTGGCGGGGGTACAGCTTTCTTT.

On this clonotype itself: The CDR3 does not end in the conserved phenylalanine or tryptophan, so this is likely a read error. The chain links TRBV7-8 to TRBJ1-2, with 7 positions matching TRBD1. This CDR3 region has 13 residues. Germline V gene lookup returns CDR1 SGHVS and CDR2 FQNEAQ. J was trimmed by 3 bases and V by 6 bases; bases with no gene match: 4. The CDR3 nucleotides are TGTGCCAGCAGTGACACAGGGGACTATGGCTACACCCTC. This sequence encodes CASSDTGDYGYTL.

Note on this clonotype: This may arise from a read error, as a much more abundant clone is one base away. The V call is TRBV10-3, the J call TRBJ2-7, with TRBD1 as a possible D gene (6 bases). Per the germline V gene, CDR1 is ENHRY and CDR2 is SYGVKD. This CDR3 has 13 amino acids. The germline V and J ends were trimmed by 7 bases and 4 bases, with 14 bases remaining between them. This chain's CDR3 is CAINTGTPYEQYF. The CDR3 region has the DNA TGTGCCATCAATACCGGGACACCTTACGAGCAGTACTTC.

The chain couples TRBV2 to TRBJ1-4, with D perhaps TRBD1 (5 bases). Between the trimmed V and J ends, which lost 4 bases and 0 bases, there was a span of 9 bases. CDR3 length equals 15 residues. The germline CDR1 and CDR2 sequences are SNHLY and FYNNEI. The CDR3 protein is CASSVSTATNEKLFF. DNA for the CDR3: TGTGCCAGCAGTGTCTCGACAGCAACTAATGAAAAACTGTTTTTT.

This clonotype was counted only a few times. The chain uses TRBV19 and TRBJ1-5; 10 nucleotides align to TRBD1. The CDR3 runs to 16 residues. Trimming took 3 bases from V and 7 from J; bases not matched to a gene: 9. Per the germline V gene, CDR1 is LNHDA and CDR2 is SQIVND (reference sequence). The CDR3, as DNA: TGTGCCAGTAGTATTTGGGGACAGGGGCAGGGGCAGCCCCAGCATTTT. Protein: CASSIWGQGQGQPQHF.